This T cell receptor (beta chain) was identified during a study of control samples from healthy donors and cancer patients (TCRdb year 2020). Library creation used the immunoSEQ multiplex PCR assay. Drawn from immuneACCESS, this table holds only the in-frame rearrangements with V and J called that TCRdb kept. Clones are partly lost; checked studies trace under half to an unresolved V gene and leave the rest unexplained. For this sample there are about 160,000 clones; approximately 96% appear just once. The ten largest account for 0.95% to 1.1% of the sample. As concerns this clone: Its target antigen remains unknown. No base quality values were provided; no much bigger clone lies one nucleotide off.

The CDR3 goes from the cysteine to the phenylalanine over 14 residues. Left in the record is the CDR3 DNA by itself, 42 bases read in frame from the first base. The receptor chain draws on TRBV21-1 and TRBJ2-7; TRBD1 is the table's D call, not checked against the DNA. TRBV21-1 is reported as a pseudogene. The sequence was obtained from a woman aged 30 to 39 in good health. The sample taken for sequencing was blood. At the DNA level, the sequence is TGTGCCAGCAGCTCCCGAAAGACAACATACGAGCAGTACTTC. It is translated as CASSSRKTTYEQYF.